The T cell receptor (beta chain) under discussion was sequenced for a study of early T cells in non-severe SARS-CoV-2 infection. Across the study: RNA in bulk from unsorted whole blood was sequenced, and chains were unpaired. Findings and caveats of the study: Lookups in VDJdb leaned toward anti-spike CD8 responses and missed private and CD4 specificities.

Individual cDNA molecules carried attached unique molecular identifiers. TCRdb called the 5' RACE reads again in MiXCR, with one record for every CDR3 protein. The repertoire includes tens of thousands of distinct CDR3 sequences, roughly 6.6% of them detected once, and approximately 4.5% sits in the top ten. This clonotype has just a few counts. Its antigen is not known. CDR3 length equals 14 residues. Germline-derived CDR1 and CDR2 are SGHNT and YENEEA. Trimming at V came to 5 bases and at J to 3 bases, leaving 5 bases not matched to a gene. The receptor's source is an adult who was a healthcare worker with PCR-confirmed SARS-CoV-2 infection or an uninfected control (not recorded which). This chain links TRBV11-3 with TRBJ2-3, with TRBD1 matching over 7 bases. Sequenced input: whole blood. CDR3 residues: CASSPRQGTDTQYF. CDR3 nucleotides: TGTGCCAGCAGCCCGCGACAGGGTACAGATACGCAGTATTTT.